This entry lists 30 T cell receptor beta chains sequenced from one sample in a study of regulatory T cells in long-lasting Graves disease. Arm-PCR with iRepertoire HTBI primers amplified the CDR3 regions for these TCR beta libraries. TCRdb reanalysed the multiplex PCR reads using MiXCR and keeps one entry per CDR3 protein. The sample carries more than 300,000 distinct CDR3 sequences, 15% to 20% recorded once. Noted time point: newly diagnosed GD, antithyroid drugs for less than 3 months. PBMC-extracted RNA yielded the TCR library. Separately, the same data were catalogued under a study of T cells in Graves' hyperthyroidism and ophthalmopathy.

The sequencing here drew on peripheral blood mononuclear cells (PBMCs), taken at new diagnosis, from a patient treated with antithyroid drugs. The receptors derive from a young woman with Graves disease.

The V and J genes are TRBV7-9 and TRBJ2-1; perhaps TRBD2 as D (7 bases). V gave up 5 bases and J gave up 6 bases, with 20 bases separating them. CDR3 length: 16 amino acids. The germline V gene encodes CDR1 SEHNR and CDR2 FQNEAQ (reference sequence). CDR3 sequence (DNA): TGTGCCAGCAGCCGTGGGATGGGGGGGGCCTTCAATGAGCAGTTCTTC. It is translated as CASSRGMGGAFNEQFF.

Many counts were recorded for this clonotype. As DNA, the CDR3 is TGTGCCAGCAGCTTAGATAACGGTGGTGGGGCCAACGTCCTGACTTTC. Translation gives CASSLDNGGGANVLTF. This sequence joins TRBV11-2 and TRBJ2-6; no reliable D call. The germline V and J ends were trimmed by 0 bases and 3 bases, with 9 bases remaining between them. From germline, CDR1 is SGHAT and CDR2 FQNNGV. CDR3 size: 16 residues.

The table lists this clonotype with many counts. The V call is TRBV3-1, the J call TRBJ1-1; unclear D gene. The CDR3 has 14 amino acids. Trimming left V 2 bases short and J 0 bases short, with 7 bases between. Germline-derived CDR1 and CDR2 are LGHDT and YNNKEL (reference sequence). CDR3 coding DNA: TGTGCCAGCAGCCAAAAGACACTGAACACTGAAGCTTTCTTT. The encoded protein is CASSQKTLNTEAFF.

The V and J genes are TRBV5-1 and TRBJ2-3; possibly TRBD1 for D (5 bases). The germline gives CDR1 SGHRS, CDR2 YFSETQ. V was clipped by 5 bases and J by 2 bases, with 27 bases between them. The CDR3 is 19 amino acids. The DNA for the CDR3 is TGCGCCAGCAGGATAGAGACAGACAACCTCCGACCTTACACAGATACGCAGTATTTT. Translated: CASRIETDNLRPYTDTQYF.

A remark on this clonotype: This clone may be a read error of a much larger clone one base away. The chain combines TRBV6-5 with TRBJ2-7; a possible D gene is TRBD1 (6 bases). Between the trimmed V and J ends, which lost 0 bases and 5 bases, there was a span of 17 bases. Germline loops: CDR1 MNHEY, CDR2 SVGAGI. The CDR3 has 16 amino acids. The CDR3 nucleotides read TGTGCCAGCAGTTACTCGATAGTACAGGGTATCCACGAGCAGTACTTC. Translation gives CASSYSIVQGIHEQYF.

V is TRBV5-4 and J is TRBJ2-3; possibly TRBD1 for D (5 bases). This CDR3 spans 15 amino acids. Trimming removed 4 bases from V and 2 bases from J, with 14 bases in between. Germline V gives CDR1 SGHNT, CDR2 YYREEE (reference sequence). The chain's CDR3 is CASSPGDSVTDTQYF. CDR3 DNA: TGTGCCAGCAGCCCTGGTGACAGCGTCACAGATACGCAGTATTTT.

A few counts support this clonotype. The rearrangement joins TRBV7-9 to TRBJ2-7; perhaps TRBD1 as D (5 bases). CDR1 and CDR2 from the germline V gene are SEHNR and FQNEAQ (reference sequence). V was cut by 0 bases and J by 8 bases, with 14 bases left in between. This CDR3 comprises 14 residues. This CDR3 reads CASSLAPRQFQQYF. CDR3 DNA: TGTGCCAGCAGCTTAGCCCCTAGACAGTTCCAGCAGTACTTC. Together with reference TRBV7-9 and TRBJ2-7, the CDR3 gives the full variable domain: DTGVSQNPRHKITKRGQNVTFRCDPISEHNRLYWYRQTLGQGPEFLTYFQNEAQLEKSRLLSDRFSAERPKGSFSTLEIQRTEQGDSAMYLCASSLAPRQFQQYFGPGTRLTVT.

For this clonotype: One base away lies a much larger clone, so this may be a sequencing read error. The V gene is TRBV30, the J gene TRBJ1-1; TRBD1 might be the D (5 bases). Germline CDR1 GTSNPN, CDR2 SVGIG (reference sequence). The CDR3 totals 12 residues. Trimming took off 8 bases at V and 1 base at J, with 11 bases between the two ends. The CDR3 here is CAHKDKNTEAFF. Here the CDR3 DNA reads TGTGCCCACAAGGACAAGAACACTGAAGCTTTCTTT.

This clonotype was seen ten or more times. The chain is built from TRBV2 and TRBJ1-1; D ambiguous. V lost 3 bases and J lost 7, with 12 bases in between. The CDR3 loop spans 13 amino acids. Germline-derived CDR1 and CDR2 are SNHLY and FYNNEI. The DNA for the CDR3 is TGTGCCAGCAGTGATAGGGCTTTGGGTGAAGCTTTCTTT. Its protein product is CASSDRALGEAFF.

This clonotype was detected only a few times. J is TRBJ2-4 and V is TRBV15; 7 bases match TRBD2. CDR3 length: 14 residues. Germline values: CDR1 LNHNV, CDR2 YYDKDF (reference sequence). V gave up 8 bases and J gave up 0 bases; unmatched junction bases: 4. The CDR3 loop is CATGVAGAKNIQYF. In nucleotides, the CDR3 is TGTGCCACCGGGGTAGCGGGAGCCAAAAACATTCAGTACTTC.

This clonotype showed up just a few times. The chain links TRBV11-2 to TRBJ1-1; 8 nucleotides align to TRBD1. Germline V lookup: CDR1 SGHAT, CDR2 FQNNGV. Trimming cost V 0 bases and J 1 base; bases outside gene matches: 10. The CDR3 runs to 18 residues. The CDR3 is CASSLDARDRIGNTEAFF. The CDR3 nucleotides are TGTGCCAGCAGCTTAGATGCTCGGGACAGGATTGGGAACACTGAAGCTTTCTTT.

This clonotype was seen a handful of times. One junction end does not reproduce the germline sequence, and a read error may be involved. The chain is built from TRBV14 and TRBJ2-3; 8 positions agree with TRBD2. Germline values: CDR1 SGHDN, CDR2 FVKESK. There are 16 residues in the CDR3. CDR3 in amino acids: CASNQLLADVTDTQYF. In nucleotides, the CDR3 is TGTGCCAGCAACCAATTACTAGCGGATGTGACAGATACGCAGTATTTT.

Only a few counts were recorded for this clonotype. DNA for the CDR3: TGTGCCAGCAGCGCCTCTATAACTAGCGAGGGAAAGTACTTC. It specifies CASSASITSEGKYF. J is TRBJ2-7 and V is TRBV9; 7 positions match TRBD2. This CDR3 is 14 amino acids long. Germline assignment: CDR1 SGDLS and CDR2 YYNGEE. V gave up 3 bases and J gave up 11 bases; unmatched junction bases: 14.

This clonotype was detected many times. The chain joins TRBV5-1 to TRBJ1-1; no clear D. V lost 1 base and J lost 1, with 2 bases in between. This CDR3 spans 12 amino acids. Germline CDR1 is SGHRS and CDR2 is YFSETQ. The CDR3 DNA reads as TGCGCCAGCAGCTTGACGAACACTGAAGCTTTCTTT. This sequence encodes CASSLTNTEAFF.

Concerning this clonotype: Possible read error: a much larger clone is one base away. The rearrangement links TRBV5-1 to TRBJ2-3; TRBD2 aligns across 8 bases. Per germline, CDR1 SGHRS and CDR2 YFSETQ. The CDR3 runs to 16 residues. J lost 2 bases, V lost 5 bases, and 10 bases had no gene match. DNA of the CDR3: TGCGCCAGCAGACAAACTACTAGCGGATACACAGATACGCAGTATTTT. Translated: CASRQTTSGYTDTQYF.

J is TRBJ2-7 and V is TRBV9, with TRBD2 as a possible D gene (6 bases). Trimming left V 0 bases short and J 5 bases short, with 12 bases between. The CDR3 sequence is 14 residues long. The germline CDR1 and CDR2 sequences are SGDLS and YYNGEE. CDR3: CASSVGGVRDEQYF. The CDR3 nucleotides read TGTGCCAGCAGCGTAGGGGGGGTACGGGACGAGCAGTACTTC.

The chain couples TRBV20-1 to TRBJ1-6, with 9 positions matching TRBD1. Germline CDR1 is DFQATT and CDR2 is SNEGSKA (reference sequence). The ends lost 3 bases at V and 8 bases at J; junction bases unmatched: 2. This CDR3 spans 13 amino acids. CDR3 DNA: TGCAGTGCTAGCGGACAGGGGTATTCACCCCTCCACTTT. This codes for CSASGQGYSPLHF.

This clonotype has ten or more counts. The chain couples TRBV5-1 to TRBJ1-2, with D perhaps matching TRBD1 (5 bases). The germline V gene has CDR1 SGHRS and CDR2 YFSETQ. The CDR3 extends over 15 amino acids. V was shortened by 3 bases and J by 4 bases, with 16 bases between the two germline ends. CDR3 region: CASSSGPDRVYGYTF. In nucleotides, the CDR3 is TGCGCCAGCAGCTCGGGCCCCGACAGAGTCTATGGCTACACCTTC.

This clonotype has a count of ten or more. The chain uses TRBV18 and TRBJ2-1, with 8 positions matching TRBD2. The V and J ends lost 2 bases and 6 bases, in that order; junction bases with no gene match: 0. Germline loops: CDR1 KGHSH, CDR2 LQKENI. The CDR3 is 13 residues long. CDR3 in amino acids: CASSPGLANEQFF. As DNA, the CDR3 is TGTGCCAGCTCACCAGGACTAGCCAATGAGCAGTTCTTC.

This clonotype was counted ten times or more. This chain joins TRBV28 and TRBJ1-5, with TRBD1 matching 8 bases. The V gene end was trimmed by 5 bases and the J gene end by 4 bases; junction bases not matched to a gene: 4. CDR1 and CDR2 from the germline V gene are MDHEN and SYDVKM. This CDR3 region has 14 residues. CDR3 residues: CASSHGTGNQPQHF. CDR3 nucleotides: TGTGCCAGCAGTCACGGGACAGGAAATCAGCCCCAGCATTTT.

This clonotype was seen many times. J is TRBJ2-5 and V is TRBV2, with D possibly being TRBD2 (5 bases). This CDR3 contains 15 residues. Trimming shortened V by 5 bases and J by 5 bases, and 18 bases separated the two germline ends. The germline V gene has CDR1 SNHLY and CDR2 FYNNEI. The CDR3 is CASSPDWSPGETQYF. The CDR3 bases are TGTGCCAGCAGTCCCGACTGGAGCCCGGGGGAGACCCAGTACTTC.

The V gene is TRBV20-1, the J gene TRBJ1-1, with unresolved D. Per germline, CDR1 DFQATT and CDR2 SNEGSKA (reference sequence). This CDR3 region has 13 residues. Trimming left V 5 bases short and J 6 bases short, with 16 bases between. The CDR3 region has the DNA TGCAGTGCTGTTCACCGCGTGTCTTCTGAAGCTTTCTTT. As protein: CSAVHRVSSEAFF.

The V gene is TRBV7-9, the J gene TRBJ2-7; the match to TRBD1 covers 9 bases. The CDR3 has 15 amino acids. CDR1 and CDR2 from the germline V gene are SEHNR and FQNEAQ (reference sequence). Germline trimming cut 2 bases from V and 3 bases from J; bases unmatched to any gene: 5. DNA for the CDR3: TGTGCCAGCAGCTTACCGACAGGGGGAATCTACGAGCAGTACTTC. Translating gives CASSLPTGGIYEQYF.

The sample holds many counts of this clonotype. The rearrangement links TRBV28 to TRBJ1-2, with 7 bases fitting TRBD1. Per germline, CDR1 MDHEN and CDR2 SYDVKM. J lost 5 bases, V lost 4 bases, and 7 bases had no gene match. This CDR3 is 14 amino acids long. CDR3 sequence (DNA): TGTGCCAGCAGTTCAGGGACAGTATATTATGGCTACACCTTC. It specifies CASSSGTVYYGYTF.

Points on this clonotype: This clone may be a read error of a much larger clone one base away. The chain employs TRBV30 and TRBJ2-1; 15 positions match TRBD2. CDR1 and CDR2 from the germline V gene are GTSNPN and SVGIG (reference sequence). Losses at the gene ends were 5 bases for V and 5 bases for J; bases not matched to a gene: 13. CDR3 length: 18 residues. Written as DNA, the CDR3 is TGTGCCTGGGGTATAAACCTCTGGACTAGCGGGGGGGACAATGAGCAGTTCTTC. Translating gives CAWGINLWTSGGDNEQFF.

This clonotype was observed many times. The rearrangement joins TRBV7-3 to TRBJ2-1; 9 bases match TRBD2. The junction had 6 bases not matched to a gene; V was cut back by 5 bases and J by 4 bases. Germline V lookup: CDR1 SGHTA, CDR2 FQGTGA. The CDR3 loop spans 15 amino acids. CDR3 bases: TGTGCCAGCAGCCAGGGACTAGCCGCGTACAATGAGCAGTTCTTC. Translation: CASSQGLAAYNEQFF. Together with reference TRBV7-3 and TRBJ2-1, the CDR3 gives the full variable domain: GAGVSQTPSNKVTEKGKYVELRCDPISGHTALYWYRQSLGQGPEFLIYFQGTGAADDSGLPNDRFFAVRPEGSVSTLKIQRTERGDSAVYLCASSQGLAAYNEQFFGPGTRLTVL.

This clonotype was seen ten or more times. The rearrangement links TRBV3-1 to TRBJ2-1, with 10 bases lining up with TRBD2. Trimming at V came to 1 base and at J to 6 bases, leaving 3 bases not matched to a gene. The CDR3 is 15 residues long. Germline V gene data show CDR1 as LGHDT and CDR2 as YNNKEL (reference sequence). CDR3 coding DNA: TGTGCCAGCAGCCAAGCAACTAGCGGGACCAATGAGCAGTTCTTC. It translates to CASSQATSGTNEQFF.

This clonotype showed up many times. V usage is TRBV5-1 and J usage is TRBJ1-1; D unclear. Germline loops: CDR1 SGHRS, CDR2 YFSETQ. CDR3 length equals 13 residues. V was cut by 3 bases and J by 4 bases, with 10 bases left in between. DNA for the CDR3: TGCGCCAGCAGCTCTCAGGTAGGCACTGAAGCTTTCTTT. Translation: CASSSQVGTEAFF.

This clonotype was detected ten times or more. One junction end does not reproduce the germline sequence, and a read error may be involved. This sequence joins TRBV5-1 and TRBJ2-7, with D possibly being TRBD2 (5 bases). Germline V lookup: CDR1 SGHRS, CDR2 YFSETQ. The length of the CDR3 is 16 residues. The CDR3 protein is CASSSTPGKGPYEQYF. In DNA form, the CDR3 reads TGTGCCAGCAGCAGCACCCCGGGAAAAGGGCCCTACGAGCAGTACTTC.

The CDR3 region has the DNA TGTGCCTGGAGTGAAGGGAACACAGATACGCAGTATTTT. Protein sequence: CAWSEGNTDTQYF. The rearrangement links TRBV30 to TRBJ2-3; D is unresolved. The CDR3 extends over 13 amino acids. Germline-derived CDR1 and CDR2 are GTSNPN and SVGIG (reference sequence). Between the trimmed V and J ends, which lost 1 base and 2 bases, there was a span of 7 bases.